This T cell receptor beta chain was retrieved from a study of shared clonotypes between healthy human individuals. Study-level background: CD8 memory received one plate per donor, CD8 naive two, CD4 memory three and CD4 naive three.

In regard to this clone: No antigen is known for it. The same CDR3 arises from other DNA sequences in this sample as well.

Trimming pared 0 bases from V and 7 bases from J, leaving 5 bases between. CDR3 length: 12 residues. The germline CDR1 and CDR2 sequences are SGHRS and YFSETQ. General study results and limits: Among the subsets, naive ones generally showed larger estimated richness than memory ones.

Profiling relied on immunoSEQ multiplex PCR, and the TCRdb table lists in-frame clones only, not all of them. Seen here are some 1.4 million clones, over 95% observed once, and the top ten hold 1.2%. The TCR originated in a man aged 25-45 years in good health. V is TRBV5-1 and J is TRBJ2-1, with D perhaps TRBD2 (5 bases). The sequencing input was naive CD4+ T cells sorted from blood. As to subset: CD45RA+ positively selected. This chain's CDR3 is CASSLGGNEQFF. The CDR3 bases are TGCGCCAGCAGCTTGGGCGGGAATGAGCAGTTCTTC.